This TCR beta chain originates from a study of shared clonotypes between healthy human individuals. The table lists this clone with many counts. Original data processing: As immunoSEQ supplied junction-only sequences (without quality scores), filtering differed. Clones were read by immunoSEQ multiplex PCR, and TCRdb kept only the in-frame ones, dropping some. V, J and clone size reflect that table, while D and trimming were determined from the DNA. Counted here are some 630,000 clones, less than 80% occurring once; the ten biggest clones make up approximately 1.8%. CDR1 is MDHEN, CDR2 SYDVKM, per germline. The CDR3 is 16 residues long. The V end lost 2 bases, the J end lost 5 bases, and 15 bases lay between the germline ends. Those who donated, Caucasian adults without exception, all lived in Nashville, Tennessee.

The sequencing input was memory CD4+ T cells sorted from blood. This sample's subset: CD45RA-negative fraction. This chain links TRBV28 with TRBJ2-2; possible D gene TRBD1, 6 bases. The sequence derives from a woman aged 25 to 45 in good health. The CDR3 loop is CASSLRTDGLTGELFF. In nucleotides, the CDR3 is TGTGCCAGCAGTTTAAGGACAGACGGACTTACCGGGGAGCTGTTTTTT.